The present entry profiles one T cell receptor beta chain with its context. Its antigen is undetermined. This specimen belongs to a study of lymphopenia after photon versus proton radiotherapy. The trim removed 5 bases at V and 4 bases at J, leaving 3 bases unmatched. The CDR3 runs to 14 residues. CDR1 is LGHNA, CDR2 YNFKEQ, per germline. Study-level points and caveats: Post-nadir diversity loss with photons came from oligoclonal expansion, particularly CD8+ Temra cells.

Libraries were prepared by immunoSEQ multiplex PCR; TCRdb keeps only in-frame clonotypes and omits some of them. The data show just over 40,000 clones, roughly 86% seen once. This clonotype was obtained from a woman between 65 and 79 years old with pancreatic cancer. Some clones in this sample may be carry-over from other donors' samples. The V call is TRBV4-2, the J call TRBJ2-7; 12 nucleotides agree with TRBD2. Sequenced material: peripheral blood, taken from a patient treated with proton-based radiotherapy. For the CDR3, the DNA is TGTGCCAGCAGCTTGCTAGCGGGAGGGTACGAGCAGTACTTC. It encodes CASSLLAGGYEQYF.